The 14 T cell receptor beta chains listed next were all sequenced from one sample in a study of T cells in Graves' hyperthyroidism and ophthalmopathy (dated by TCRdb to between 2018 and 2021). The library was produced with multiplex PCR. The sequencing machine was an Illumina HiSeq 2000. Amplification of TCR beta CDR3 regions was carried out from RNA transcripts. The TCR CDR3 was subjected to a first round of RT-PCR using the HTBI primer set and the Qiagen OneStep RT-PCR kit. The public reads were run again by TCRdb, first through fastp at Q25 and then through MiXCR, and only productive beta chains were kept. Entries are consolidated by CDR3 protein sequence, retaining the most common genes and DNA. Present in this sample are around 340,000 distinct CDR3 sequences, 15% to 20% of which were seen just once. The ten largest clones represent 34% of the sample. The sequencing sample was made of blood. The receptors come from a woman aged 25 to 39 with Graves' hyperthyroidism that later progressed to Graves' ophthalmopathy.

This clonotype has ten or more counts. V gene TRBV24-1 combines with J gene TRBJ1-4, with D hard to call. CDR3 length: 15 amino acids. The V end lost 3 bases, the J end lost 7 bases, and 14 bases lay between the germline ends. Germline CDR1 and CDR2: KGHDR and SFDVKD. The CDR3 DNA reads TGTGCCACCAGTGATCCTAGGGCTGGTAGTGAAAAACTGTTTTTT. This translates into CATSDPRAGSEKLFF.

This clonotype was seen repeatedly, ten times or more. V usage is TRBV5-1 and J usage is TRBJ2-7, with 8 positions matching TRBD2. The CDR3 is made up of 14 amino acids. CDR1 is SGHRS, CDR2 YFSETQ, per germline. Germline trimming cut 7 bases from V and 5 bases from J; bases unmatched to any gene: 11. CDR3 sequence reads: CASGAGGIFDEQYF. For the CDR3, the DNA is TGCGCCAGCGGGGCGGGGGGAATCTTTGACGAGCAGTACTTC.

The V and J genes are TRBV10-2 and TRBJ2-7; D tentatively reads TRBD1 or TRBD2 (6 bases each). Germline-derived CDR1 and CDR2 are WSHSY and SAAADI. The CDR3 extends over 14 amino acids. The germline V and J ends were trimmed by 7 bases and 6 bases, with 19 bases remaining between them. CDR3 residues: CASTTSEGVGEQYF. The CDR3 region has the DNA TGCGCCAGCACCACCTCGGAGGGGGTGGGCGAGCAGTACTTC.

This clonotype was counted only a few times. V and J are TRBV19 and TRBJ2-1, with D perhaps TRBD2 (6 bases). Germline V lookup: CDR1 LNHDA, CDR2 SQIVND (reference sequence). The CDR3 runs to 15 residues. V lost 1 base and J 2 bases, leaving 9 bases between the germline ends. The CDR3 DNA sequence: TGTGCCAGTAGTATAGCGGGAGCTGCCTACAATGAGCAGTTCTTC. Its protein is CASSIAGAAYNEQFF.

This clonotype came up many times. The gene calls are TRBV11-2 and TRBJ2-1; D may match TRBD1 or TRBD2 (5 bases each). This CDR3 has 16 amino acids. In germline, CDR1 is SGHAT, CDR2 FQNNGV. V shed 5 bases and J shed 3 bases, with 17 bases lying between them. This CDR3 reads CASSQTVGDRYNEQFF. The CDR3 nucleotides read TGTGCCAGCAGCCAAACCGTGGGGGACCGCTACAATGAGCAGTTCTTC. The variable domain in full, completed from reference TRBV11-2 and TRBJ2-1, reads EAGVAQSPRYKIIEKRQSVAFWCNPISGHATLYWYQQILGQGPKLLIQFQNNGVVDDSQLPKDRFSAERLKGVDSTLKIQPAKLEDSAVYLCASSQTVGDRYNEQFFGPGTRLTVL.

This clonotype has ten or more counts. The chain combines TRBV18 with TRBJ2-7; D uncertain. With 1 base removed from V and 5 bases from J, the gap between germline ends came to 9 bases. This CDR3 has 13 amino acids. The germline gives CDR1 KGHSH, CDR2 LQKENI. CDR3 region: CASSPRQAHEQYF. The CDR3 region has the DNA TGTGCCAGCTCACCACGCCAGGCGCACGAGCAGTACTTC.

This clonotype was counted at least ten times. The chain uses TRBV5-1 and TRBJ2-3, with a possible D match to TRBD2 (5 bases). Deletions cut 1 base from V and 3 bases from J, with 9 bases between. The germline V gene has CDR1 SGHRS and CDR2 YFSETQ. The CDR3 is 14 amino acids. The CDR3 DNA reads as TGCGCCAGCAGCTTGTCCGGGGATACAGATACGCAGTATTTT. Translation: CASSLSGDTDTQYF. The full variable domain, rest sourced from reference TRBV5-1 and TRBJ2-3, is KAGVTQTPRYLIKTRGQQVTLSCSPISGHRSVSWYQQTPGQGLQFLFEYFSETQRNKGNFPGRFSGRQFSNSRSEMNVSTLELGDSALYLCASSLSGDTDTQYFGPGTRLTVL.

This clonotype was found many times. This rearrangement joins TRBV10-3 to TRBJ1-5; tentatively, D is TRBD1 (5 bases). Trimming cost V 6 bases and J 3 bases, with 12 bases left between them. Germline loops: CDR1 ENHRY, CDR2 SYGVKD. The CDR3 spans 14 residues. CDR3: CAIRGQGFNQPQHF. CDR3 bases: TGTGCCATCAGGGGCCAGGGATTCAATCAGCCCCAGCATTTT.

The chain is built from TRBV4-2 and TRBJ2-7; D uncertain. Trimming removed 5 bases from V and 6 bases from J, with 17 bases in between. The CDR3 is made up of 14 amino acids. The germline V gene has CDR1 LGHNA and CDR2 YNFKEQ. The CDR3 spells CASSFTPDLGEQYF. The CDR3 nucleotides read TGTGCCAGCAGCTTTACCCCAGATCTCGGCGAGCAGTACTTC.

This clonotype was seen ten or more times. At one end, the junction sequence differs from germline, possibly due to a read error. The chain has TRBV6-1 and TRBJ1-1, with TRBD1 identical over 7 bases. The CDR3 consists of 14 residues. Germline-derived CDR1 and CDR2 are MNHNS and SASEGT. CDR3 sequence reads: CASREATGDPEAFF. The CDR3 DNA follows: TGTGCCAGCAGGGAAGCAACAGGGGACCCTGAAGCTTTCTTT.

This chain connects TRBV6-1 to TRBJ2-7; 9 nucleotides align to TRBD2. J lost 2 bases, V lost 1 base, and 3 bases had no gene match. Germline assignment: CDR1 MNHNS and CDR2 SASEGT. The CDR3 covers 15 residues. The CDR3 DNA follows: TGTGCCAGCAGTGAAGGGACTAGCGCCACCTACGAGCAGTACTTC. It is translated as CASSEGTSATYEQYF.

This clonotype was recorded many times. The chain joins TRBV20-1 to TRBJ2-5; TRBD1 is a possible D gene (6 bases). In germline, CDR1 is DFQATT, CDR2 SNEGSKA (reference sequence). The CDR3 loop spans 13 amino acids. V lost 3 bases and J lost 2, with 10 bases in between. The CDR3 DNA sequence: TGCAGTGCTAGCACAGGGAGTCAAGAGACCCAGTACTTC. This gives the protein CSASTGSQETQYF.

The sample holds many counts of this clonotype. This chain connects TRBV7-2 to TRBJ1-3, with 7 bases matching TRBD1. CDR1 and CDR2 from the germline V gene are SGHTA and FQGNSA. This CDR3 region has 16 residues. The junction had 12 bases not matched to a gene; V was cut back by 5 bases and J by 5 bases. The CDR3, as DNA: TGTGCCAGCAGCGCGCGTTGGACAGGCCAAAGAAACACCATATATTTT. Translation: CASSARWTGQRNTIYF.

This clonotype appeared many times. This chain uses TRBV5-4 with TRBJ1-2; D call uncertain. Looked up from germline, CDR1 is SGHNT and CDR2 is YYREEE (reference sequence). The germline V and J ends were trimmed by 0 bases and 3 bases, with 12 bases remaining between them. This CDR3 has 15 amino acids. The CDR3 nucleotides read TGTGCCAGCAGCTTGGACGACATTTCTGACTATGGCTACACCTTC. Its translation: CASSLDDISDYGYTF.